The sequence of this T cell receptor (beta chain) was determined in a study of blood T cell repertoires in COVID-19. Only in-frame clones appear in the TCRdb table, and some are missing; sequencing was by immunoSEQ multiplex PCR. Of over 60,000 clones in the sample, approximately 73% were seen once. During active infection, Seattle patients enrolled and were then monitored through disease. CDR1 GTSNPN and CDR2 SVGIG come from the germline V gene (reference sequence). The CDR3 has 14 residues. Trimming removed 0 bases from V and 8 bases from J, with 13 bases in between. The specimen was peripheral blood. This sequence was found in a man in his sixties with COVID-19, enrolled during active disease. V gene TRBV30 combines with J gene TRBJ1-4; TRBD1 is a possible D gene (5 bases). CDR3 protein: CAWSVGVSREKLFF. CDR3 nucleotides: TGTGCCTGGAGTGTAGGGGTCAGTCGGGAAAAACTGTTTTTT.